This entry concerns a single TCR beta chain. This CDR3 is built from 12 residues. Trimming removed 7 bases from V and 9 bases from J, with 15 bases in between. Germline CDR1 LNHDA, CDR2 SQIVND (reference sequence). These data originate in a study of blood T cell repertoires in COVID-19. Study overall: There were acute and convalescent COVID-19 samples, and they came from the United States, Italy and Spain. From T cells, B-cell-depleted T cells, or PBMCs came the material, which was cDNA or gDNA.

Under the authors' procedure: Estimated nucleated cell counts came from reference gene primer amplification. Measured with immunoSEQ multiplex PCR; TCRdb has only the in-frame clones, and not every one. The V and J calls and clone size were taken over from that table, and D and trimming were inferred from the DNA. The table shows approximately 300,000 clones, with roughly 89% occurring only once. The TCR sequence derives from a man aged 25 to 40 with acute or convalescent COVID-19. The V call is TRBV19, the J call TRBJ1-2, with D perhaps matching TRBD1 (5 bases). The sequenced sample consisted of peripheral blood. This chain's CDR3 is CASNQGFLRYTF. CDR3 in DNA: TGTGCCAGTAATCAGGGTTTTCTTCGCTACACCTTC.